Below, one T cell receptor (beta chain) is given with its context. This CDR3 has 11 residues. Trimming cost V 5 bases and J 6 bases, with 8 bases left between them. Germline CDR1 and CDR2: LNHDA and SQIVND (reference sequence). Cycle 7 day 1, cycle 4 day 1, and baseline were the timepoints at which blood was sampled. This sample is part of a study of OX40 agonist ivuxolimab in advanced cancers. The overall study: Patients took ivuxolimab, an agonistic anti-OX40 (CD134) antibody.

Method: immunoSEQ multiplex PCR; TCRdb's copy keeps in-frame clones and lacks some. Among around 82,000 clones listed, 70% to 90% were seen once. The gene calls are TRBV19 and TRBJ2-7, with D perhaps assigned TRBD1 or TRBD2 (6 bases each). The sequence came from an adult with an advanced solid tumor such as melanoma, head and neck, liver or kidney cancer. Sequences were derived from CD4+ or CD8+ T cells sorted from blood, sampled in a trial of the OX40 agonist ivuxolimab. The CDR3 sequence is CASSEGGEQYF. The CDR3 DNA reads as TGTGCCAGTAGTGAGGGGGGCGAGCAGTACTTC.